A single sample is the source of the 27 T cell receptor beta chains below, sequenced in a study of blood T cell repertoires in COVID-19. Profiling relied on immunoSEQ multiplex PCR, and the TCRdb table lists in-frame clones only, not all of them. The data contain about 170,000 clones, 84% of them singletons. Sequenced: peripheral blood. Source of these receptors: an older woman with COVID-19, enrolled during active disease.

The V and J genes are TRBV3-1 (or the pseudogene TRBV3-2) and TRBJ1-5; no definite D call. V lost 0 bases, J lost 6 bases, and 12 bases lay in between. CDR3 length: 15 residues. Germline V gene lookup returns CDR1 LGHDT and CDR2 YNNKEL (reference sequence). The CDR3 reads CASSQDTSAGQPQHF. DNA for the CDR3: TGTGCCAGCAGCCAAGACACCTCCGCGGGTCAGCCCCAGCATTTT.

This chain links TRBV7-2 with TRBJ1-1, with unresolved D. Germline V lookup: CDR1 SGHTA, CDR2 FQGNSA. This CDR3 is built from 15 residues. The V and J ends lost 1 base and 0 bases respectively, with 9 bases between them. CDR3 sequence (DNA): TGTGCCAGCAGCTTAGACGTGGGCCTGAACACTGAAGCTTTCTTT. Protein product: CASSLDVGLNTEAFF.

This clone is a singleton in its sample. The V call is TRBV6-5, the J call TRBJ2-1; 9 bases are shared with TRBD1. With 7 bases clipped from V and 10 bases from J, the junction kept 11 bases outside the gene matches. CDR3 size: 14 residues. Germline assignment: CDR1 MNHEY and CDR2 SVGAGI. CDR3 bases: TGTGCCAGCATGGAACAGGGGGCCCTCTGGGAGCAGTTCTTC. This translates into CASMEQGALWEQFF.

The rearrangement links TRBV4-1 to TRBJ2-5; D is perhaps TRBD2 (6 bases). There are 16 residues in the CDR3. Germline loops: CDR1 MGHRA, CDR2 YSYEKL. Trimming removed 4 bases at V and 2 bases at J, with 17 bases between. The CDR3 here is CASSPNWGVRQETQYF. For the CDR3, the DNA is TGCGCCAGCAGCCCGAATTGGGGGGTTCGACAAGAGACCCAGTACTTC.

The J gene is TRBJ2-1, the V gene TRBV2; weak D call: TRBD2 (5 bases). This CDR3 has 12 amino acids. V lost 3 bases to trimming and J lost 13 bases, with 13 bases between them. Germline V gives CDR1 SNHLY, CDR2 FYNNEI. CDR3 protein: CASSETTGPQFF. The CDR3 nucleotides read TGTGCCAGCAGTGAGACTACCGGTCCCCAGTTCTTC.

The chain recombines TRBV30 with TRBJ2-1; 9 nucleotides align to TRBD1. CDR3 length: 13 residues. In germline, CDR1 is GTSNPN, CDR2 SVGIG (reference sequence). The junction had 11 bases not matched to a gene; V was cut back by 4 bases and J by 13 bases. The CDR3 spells CAWTGTGTLTQFF. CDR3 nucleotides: TGTGCCTGGACGGGGACAGGGACCCTGACTCAGTTCTTC.

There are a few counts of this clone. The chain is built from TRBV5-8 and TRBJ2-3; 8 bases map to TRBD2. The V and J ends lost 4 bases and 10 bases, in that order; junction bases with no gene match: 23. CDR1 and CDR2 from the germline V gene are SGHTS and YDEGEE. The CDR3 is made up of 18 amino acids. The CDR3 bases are TGTGCCAGCAGCCCCCCCCGTCGGGCTAGCGGGTGGGGGGAGGCGCAGTATTTT. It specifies CASSPPRRASGWGEAQYF.

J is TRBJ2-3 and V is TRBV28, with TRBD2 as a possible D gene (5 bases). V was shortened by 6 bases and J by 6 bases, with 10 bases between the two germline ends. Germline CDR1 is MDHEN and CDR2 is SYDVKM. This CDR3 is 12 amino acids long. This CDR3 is CASSPSGDTQYF. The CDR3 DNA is TGTGCCAGCAGCCCTTCGGGGGATACGCAGTATTTT.

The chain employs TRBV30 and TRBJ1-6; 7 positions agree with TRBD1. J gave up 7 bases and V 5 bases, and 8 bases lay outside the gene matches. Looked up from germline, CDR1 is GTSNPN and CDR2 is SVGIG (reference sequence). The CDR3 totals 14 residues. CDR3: CAWVDRASNSPLHF. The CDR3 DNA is TGTGCCTGGGTCGACAGGGCCAGCAATTCACCCCTCCACTTT.

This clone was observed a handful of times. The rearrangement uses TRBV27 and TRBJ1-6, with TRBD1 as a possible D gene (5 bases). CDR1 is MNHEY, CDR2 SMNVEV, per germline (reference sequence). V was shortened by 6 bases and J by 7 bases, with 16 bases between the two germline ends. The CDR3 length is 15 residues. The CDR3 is CASRGLDRQNSPLHF. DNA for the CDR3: TGTGCCAGCAGGGGTTTAGACAGACAAAATTCACCCCTCCACTTT.

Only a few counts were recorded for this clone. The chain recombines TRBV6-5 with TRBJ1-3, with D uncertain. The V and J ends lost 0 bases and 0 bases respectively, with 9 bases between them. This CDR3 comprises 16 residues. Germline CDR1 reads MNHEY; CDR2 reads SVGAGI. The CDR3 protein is CASSYSLGSSGNTIYF. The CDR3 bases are TGTGCCAGCAGTTACTCGTTGGGCAGCTCTGGAAACACCATATATTTT.

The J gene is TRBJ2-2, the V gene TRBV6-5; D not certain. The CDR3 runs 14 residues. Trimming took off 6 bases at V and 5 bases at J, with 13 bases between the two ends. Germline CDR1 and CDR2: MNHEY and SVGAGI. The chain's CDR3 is CASRPKAWTGELFF. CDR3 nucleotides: TGTGCCAGCAGGCCTAAAGCTTGGACCGGGGAGCTGTTTTTT.

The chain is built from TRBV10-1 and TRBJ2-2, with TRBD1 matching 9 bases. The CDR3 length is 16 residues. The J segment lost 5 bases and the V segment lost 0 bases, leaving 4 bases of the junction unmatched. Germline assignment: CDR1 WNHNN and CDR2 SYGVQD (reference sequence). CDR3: CASSESKGQGTGELFF. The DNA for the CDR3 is TGCGCCAGCAGTGAGTCTAAGGGACAGGGTACCGGGGAGCTGTTTTTT.

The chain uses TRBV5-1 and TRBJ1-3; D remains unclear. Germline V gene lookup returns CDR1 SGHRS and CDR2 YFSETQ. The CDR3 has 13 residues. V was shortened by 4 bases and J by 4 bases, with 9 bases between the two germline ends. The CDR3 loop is CASSEGFGNTIYF. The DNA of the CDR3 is TGCGCCAGCAGCGAGGGATTCGGAAACACCATATATTTT.

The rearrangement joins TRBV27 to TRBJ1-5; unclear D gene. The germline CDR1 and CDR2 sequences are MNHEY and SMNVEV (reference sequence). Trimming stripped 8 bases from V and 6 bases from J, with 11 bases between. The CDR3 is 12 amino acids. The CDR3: CASSPRGQPQHF. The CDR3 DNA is TGTGCCAGCTCACCCCGGGGTCAGCCCCAGCATTTT.

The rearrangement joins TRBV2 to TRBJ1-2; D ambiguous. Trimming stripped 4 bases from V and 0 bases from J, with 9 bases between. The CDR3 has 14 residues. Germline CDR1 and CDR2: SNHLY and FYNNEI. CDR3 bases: TGTGCCAGCAGTGTCGGGAGTTCTAACTATGGCTACACCTTC. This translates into CASSVGSSNYGYTF.

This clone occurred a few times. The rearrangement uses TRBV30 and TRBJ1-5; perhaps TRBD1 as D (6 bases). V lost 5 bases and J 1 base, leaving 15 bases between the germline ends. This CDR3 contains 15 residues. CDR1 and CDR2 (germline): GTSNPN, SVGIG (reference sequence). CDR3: CAWSSWQGSNQPQHF. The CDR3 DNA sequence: TGTGCCTGGTCCTCGTGGCAGGGGAGCAATCAGCCCCAGCATTTT.

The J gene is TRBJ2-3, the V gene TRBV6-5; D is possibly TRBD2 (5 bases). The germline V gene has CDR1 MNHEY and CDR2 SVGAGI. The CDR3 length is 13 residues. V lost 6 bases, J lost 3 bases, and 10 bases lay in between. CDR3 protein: CASRRGVTDTQYF. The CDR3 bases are TGTGCCAGCAGACGGGGTGTAACAGATACGCAGTATTTT.

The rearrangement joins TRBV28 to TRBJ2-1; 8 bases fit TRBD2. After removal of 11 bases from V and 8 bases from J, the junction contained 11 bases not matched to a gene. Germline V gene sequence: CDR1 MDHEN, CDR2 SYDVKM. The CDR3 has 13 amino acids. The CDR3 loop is CAGGGGPRDEQFF. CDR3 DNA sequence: TGTGCCGGGGGCGGGGGGCCTCGGGATGAGCAGTTCTTC. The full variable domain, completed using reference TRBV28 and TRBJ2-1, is DVKVTQSSRYLVKRTGEKVFLECVQDMDHENMFWYRQDPGLGLRLIYFSYDVKMKEKGDIPEGYSVSREKKERFSLILESASTNQTSMYLCAGGGGPRDEQFFGPGTRLTVL.

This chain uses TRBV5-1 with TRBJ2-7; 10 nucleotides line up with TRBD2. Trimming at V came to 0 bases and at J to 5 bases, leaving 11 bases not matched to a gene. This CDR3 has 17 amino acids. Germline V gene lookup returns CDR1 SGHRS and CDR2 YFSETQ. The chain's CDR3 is CASSLAPLAGGINEQYF. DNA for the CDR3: TGCGCCAGCAGCTTGGCCCCCTTAGCGGGAGGTATCAACGAGCAGTACTTC.

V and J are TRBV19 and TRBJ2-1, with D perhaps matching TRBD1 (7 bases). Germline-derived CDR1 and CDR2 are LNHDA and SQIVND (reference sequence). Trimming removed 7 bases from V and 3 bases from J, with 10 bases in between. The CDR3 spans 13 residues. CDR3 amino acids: CASNRGLYNEQFF. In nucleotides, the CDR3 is TGTGCCAGTAACAGGGGACTCTACAATGAGCAGTTCTTC. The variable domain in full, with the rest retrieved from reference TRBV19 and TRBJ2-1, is DGGITQSPKYLFRKEGQNVTLSCEQNLNHDAMYWYRQDPGQGLRLIYYSQIVNDFQKGDIAEGYSVSREKKESFPLTVTSAQKNPTAFYLCASNRGLYNEQFFGPGTRLTVL.

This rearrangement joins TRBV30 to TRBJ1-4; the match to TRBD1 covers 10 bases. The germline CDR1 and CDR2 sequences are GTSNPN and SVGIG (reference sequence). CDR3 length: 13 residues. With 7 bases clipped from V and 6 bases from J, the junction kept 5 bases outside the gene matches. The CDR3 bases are TGTGCCTCGCAGGGACAGGGGTATGAAAAACTGTTTTTT. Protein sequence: CASQGQGYEKLFF.

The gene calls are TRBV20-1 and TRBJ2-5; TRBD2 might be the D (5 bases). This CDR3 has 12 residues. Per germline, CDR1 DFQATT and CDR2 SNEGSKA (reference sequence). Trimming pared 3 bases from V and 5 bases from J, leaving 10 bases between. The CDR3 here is CSASIGGETQYF. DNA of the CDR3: TGCAGTGCTAGTATCGGCGGGGAGACCCAGTACTTC.

The CDR3 loop is CASSLQGDLTEAFF. The CDR3 coding sequence is TGTGCCAGCAGCCTACAGGGGGACCTCACTGAAGCTTTCTTT. The chain is built from TRBV3-1 (or the pseudogene TRBV3-2) and TRBJ1-1, with TRBD1 matching over 8 bases. CDR1 and CDR2 (germline): LGHDT, YNNKEL (reference sequence). The CDR3 contains 14 residues. Losses at the gene ends were 4 bases for V and 4 bases for J; bases not matched to a gene: 5.

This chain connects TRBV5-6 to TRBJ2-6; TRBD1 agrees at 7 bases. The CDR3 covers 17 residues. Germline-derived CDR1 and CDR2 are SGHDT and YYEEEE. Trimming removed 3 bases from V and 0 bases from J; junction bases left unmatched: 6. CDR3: CASSYTGQASGANVLTF. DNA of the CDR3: TGTGCCAGCAGCTATACCGGACAGGCCTCTGGGGCCAACGTCCTGACTTTC.

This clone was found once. CDR3 bases: TGTGCCAGCAGTTTCAGGAGGGATACTGAAGCTTTCTTT. Translating it yields CASSFRRDTEAFF. The gene calls are TRBV27 and TRBJ1-1; D is uncertain. Trimming took 3 bases from V and 5 from J, leaving 10 bases between them. This CDR3 comprises 13 residues. The germline gives CDR1 MNHEY, CDR2 SMNVEV (reference sequence).

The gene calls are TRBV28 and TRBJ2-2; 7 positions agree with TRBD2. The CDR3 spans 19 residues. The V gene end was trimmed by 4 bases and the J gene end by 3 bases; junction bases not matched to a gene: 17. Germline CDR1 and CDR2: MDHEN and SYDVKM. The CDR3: CASSSAAGASGYYTGELFF. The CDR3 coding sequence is TGTGCCAGCAGTTCCGCCGCCGGGGCTAGCGGATACTACACCGGGGAGCTGTTTTTT.